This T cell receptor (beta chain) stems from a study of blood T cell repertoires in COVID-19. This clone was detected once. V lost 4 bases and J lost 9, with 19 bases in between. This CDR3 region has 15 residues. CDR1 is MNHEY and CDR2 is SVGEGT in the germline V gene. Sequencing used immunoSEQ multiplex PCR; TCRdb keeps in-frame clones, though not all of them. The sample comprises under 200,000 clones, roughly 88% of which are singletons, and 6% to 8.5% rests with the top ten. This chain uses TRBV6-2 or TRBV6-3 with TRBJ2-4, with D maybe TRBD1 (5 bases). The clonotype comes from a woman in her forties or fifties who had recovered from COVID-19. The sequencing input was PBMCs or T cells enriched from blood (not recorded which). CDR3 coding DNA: TGTGCCAGCAGTTCCCGAGGACACCTCATTCCCATTCAGTACTTC. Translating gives CASSSRGHLIPIQYF.